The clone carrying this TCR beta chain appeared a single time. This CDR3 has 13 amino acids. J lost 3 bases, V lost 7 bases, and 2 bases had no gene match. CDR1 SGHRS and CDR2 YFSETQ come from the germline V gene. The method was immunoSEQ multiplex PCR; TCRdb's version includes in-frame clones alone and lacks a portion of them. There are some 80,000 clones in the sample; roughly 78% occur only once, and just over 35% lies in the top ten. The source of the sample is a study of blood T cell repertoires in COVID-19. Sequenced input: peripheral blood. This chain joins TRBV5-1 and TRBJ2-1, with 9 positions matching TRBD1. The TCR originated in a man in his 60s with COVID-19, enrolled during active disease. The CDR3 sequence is CASRDRVYNEQFF. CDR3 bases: TGCGCCAGCCGGGACAGGGTCTACAATGAGCAGTTCTTC.